The rows below give T cell receptor beta chains drawn from one sample of a study of cytomegalovirus exposure and HLA in healthy donors. Method: immunoSEQ multiplex PCR; TCRdb's copy keeps in-frame clones and lacks some. The data contain about 130,000 clones, 74% of them singletons. The sequencing sample was made of PBMCs. Source of these receptors: a male donor in good health and CMV-seronegative. CDR3s include the opening cysteine and the closing phenylalanine or tryptophan. A D gene is named only where the DNA matches it firmly. Rows may omit the clone size; those that give it use once, few, many or a size class.

.,.,TRBV27,TRBJ2-1,CASRANRGGYNEQFF,TGTGCCAGCAGGGCCAACAGGGGGGGCTACAATGAGCAGTTCTTC
.,.,TRBV2,TRBJ1-2,CASSNSYGYTF,TGTGCCAGCAGTAACAGCTATGGCTACACCTTC
TRBD2,.,TRBV7-3,TRBJ2-3,CASSLAGTSGTDTQYF,TGTGCCAGCAGCTTAGCGGGGACTAGCGGCACAGATACGCAGTATTTT
TRBD1,.,TRBV11-2,TRBJ1-5,CASSRDRDQPQHF,TGTGCCAGCAGCAGGGACAGGGATCAGCCCCAGCATTTT
.,.,TRBV5-1,TRBJ2-2,CASSARAGVDGELFF,TGCGCCAGCAGCGCGAGAGCCGGAGTGGACGGGGAGCTGTTTTTT
TRBD1,.,TRBV27,TRBJ1-2,CASSRGQLYGYTF,TGTGCCAGCAGTCGGGGACAGCTCTATGGCTACACCTTC
TRBD2,.,TRBV4-2,TRBJ2-4,CASSQDPLAGPTGAENIQYF,TGTGCCAGCAGCCAAGATCCACTAGCGGGGCCCACGGGAGCCGAAAACATTCAGTACTTC
TRBD2,.,TRBV7-9,TRBJ2-5,CASSLLAGGQETQYF,TGTGCCAGCAGCTTATTAGCGGGGGGCCAAGAGACCCAGTACTTC
TRBD2,.,TRBV5-1,TRBJ2-7,CASSNWQEGGPYEQYF,TGCGCCAGCAGCAATTGGCAAGAGGGAGGGCCCTACGAGCAGTACTTC
TRBD1,.,TRBV7-2,TRBJ1-2,CASSFIFRDRVYGYTF,TGTGCCAGCAGCTTCATCTTCCGGGACAGGGTCTATGGCTACACCTTC
TRBD1,.,TRBV7-9,TRBJ2-7,CASSSGTGGLFHEQYF,TGTGCCAGCAGCTCCGGGACAGGGGGCCTTTTCCACGAGCAGTACTTC
TRBD1,.,TRBV5-1,TRBJ1-2,CASSSNPGQGAYGYTF,TGCGCCAGCAGCTCGAACCCCGGACAGGGCGCGTATGGCTACACCTTC
.,.,TRBV7-6,TRBJ2-7,CASSLGAAGRVYEQYF,TGTGCCAGCAGCTTAGGAGCGGCGGGGCGGGTCTACGAGCAGTACTTC
.,.,TRBV9,TRBJ2-3,CASSVAAKFTDTQYF,TGTGCCAGCAGCGTCGCGGCAAAATTCACAGATACGCAGTATTTT
.,.,TRBV5-1,TRBJ2-7,CASSPRGGDSYEQYF,TGCGCCAGCTCCCCGAGGGGGGGGGACTCCTACGAGCAGTACTTC
.,.,TRBV30,TRBJ2-5,CACSTGETQYF,TGTGCCTGCTCGACCGGGGAGACCCAGTACTTC
TRBD2,.,TRBV4-3,TRBJ2-3,CASSQDGPGGRTDTQYF,TGCGCCAGCAGCCAAGATGGGCCGGGGGGTCGCACAGATACGCAGTATTTT
TRBD2,.,TRBV6-6,TRBJ2-5,CASTLGTIQETQYF,TGTGCCAGCACTCTAGGGACTATCCAAGAGACCCAGTACTTC
.,few,TRBV9,TRBJ2-7,CASSVATGSSYEQYF,TGTGCCAGCAGCGTAGCCACAGGGTCCTCCTACGAGCAGTACTTC
TRBD1,.,TRBV29-1,TRBJ2-1,CSVRPAGTGTGNEQFF,TGCAGCGTACGTCCCGCCGGGACAGGTACAGGCAATGAGCAGTTCTTC
.,few,TRBV19,TRBJ1-1,CASSIEARTADEAFF,TGTGCCAGTAGTATAGAAGCCCGGACAGCGGATGAAGCTTTCTTT
.,once,TRBV7-8,TRBJ1-2,CASTTRGGLYGYTF,TGTGCCAGCACCACGCGGGGGGGCCTCTATGGCTACACCTTC
TRBD1,.,TRBV7-2,TRBJ2-7,CASSMWSGQGYEQYF,TGTGCCAGCAGCATGTGGTCCGGACAGGGATACGAGCAGTACTTC
.,few,TRBV14,TRBJ2-1,CASSQTLGGEQFF,TGTGCCAGCAGCCAGACCTTGGGGGGTGAGCAGTTCTTC
.,.,TRBV7-2,TRBJ1-4,CASSLGGGQGGGKLFF,TGTGCCAGCAGCTTAGGGGGCGGGCAGGGAGGGGGAAAACTGTTTTTT
TRBD1,.,TRBV29-1,TRBJ2-5,CSLAPTGGFEETQYF,TGCAGCCTGGCCCCTACAGGGGGCTTTGAAGAGACCCAGTACTTC
.,.,TRBV9,TRBJ2-3,CASSVGLGTDTQYF,TGTGCCAGCAGCGTCGGACTCGGCACAGATACGCAGTATTTT
TRBD1,few,TRBV6-5,TRBJ2-7,CASSYSGTGMGEQYF,TGTGCCAGCAGTTACTCGGGGACAGGGATGGGCGAGCAGTACTTC
TRBD1,few,TRBV28,TRBJ1-6,CASSPGTGWNSPLHF,TGTGCCAGCAGCCCCGGGACAGGGTGGAATTCACCCCTCCACTTT
.,.,TRBV20-1,TRBJ2-1,CSARGEKQQFF,TGCAGTGCTAGAGGGGAGAAACAGCAGTTCTTC
.,.,TRBV7-2,TRBJ2-5,CASSLMTGYQETQYF,TGTGCCAGCAGCTTAATGACGGGATACCAAGAGACCCAGTACTTC
TRBD1,.,TRBV28,TRBJ2-1,CASFSGQALYNEQFF,TGTGCCAGCTTTTCGGGACAGGCTCTATACAATGAGCAGTTCTTC
TRBD1,.,TRBV7-2,TRBJ2-3,CASSLTSGTATGTQYF,TGTGCCAGCAGTTTAACATCCGGGACAGCCACGGGGACGCAGTATTTT
TRBD2,.,TRBV5-1,TRBJ2-1,CASSSGGGSYNEQFF,TGCGCCAGCAGCTCGGGGGGGGGCTCCTACAATGAGCAGTTCTTC
.,.,TRBV9,TRBJ2-1,CASSVAAGDYNEQFF,TGTGCCAGCAGCGTAGCGGCAGGGGATTACAATGAGCAGTTCTTC
TRBD1,few,TRBV6-5,TRBJ2-5,CASSYSGTGGQETQYF,TGTGCCAGCAGTTACTCCGGGACAGGGGGACAAGAGACCCAGTACTTC
TRBD1,.,TRBV7-9,TRBJ1-3,CASSKLDRTGNTIYF,TGTGCCAGCAGCAAACTGGACAGGACTGGAAACACCATATATTTT
TRBD2,.,TRBV4-3,TRBJ2-1,CASSQGTSYYNEQFF,TGCGCCAGCAGCCAAGGGACTAGCTACTACAATGAGCAGTTCTTC
TRBD1,.,TRBV6-1,TRBJ2-2,CASRGTGEGGELFF,TGTGCCAGCAGAGGGACAGGGGAAGGCGGGGAGCTGTTTTTT
.,once,TRBV5-1,TRBJ2-3,CASKNGGTGLTDTQYF,TGCGCCAGCAAAAACGGGGGGACAGGCCTCACAGATACGCAGTATTTT
TRBD2,.,TRBV14,TRBJ2-5,CASSPGLAGVETQYF,TGTGCCAGCAGCCCGGGACTAGCGGGAGTAGAGACCCAGTACTTC
TRBD1,.,TRBV5-1,TRBJ1-1,CASSPGTANTEAFF,TGCGCCAGCAGCCCGGGGACAGCGAACACTGAAGCTTTCTTT
TRBD2,.,TRBV19,TRBJ2-2,CASSRSRGERREELFF,TGTGCCAGTAGTAGGAGCCGGGGGGAAAGAAGGGAGGAGCTGTTTTTT
TRBD1,few,TRBV18,TRBJ1-3,CASSSGTGINTIYF,TGTGCCAGCTCGTCCGGGACAGGGATAAACACCATATATTTT
TRBD1,.,TRBV10-3,TRBJ2-7,CAISESTGYTYEQYF,TGTGCCATCAGTGAGTCGACAGGGTATACCTACGAGCAGTACTTC
TRBD2,.,TRBV6-5,TRBJ2-1,CASSYSGLAGDEQFF,TGTGCCAGCAGTTACTCGGGGCTAGCGGGAGATGAGCAGTTCTTC
.,.,TRBV11-2,TRBJ2-5,CASSLDPGGFETQYF,TGTGCCAGCAGCTTAGATCCAGGAGGATTCGAGACCCAGTACTTC
TRBD2,.,TRBV7-2,TRBJ2-3,CASSLSGGRTDTQYF,TGTGCCAGCAGCTTGTCGGGAGGGCGTACAGATACGCAGTATTTT
.,.,TRBV6-5,TRBJ2-7,CASSYSGAYEQYF,TGTGCCAGCAGTTACTCGGGCGCCTACGAGCAGTACTTC
TRBD1,.,TRBV29-1,TRBJ2-6,CSVESSGTARSGANVLTF,TGCAGCGTTGAATCCTCCGGGACAGCCCGCTCTGGGGCCAACGTCCTGACTTTC
.,.,TRBV5-8,TRBJ1-3,CASSLRSGQRPNTIYF,TGTGCCAGCAGCTTGCGGAGCGGGCAGCGGCCAAACACCATATATTTT
.,.,TRBV7-6,TRBJ1-3,CASSLRVAGASGNTIYF,TGTGCCAGCAGCTTAAGGGTGGCGGGAGCCTCTGGAAACACCATATATTTT
TRBD1,once,TRBV19,TRBJ1-1,CASSIRAGGRWAFF,TGTGCCAGTAGTATCCGGGCAGGGGGCCGGTGGGCTTTCTTT
.,.,TRBV7-2,TRBJ2-5,CASSWAGETQYF,TGTGCCAGCAGCTGGGCGGGAGAGACCCAGTACTTC
TRBD2,.,TRBV10-3,TRBJ2-1,CAISRLAGKSGNEQFF,TGTGCCATCAGTAGACTAGCGGGGAAATCGGGCAATGAGCAGTTCTTC
.,.,TRBV5-1,TRBJ1-1,CASSSQGEAFF,TGCGCCAGCAGCTCCCAGGGGGAAGCTTTCTTT
.,.,TRBV9,TRBJ2-5,CASSVATGIQETQYF,TGTGCCAGCAGCGTAGCTACTGGTATTCAAGAGACCCAGTACTTC